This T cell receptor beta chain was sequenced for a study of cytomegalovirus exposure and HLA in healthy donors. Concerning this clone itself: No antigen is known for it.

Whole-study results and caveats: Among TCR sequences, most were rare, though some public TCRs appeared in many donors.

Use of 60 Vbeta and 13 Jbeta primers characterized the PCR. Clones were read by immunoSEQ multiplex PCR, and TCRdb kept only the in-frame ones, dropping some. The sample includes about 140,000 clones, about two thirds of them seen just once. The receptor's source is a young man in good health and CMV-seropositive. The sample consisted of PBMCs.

CDR3 amino acids: CASSYGQGAGANVLTF. Written as DNA, the CDR3 is TGCGCCAGCAGCTACGGACAGGGGGCTGGGGCCAACGTCCTGACTTTC. This chain joins TRBV5-1 and TRBJ2-6; the match to TRBD1 covers 10 bases. The CDR3 consists of 16 residues. Trimming cost V 3 bases and J 2 bases; bases outside gene matches: 2. Germline lookup yields CDR1 SGHRS and CDR2 YFSETQ. Full variable domain (remainder filled in from reference TRBV5-1 and TRBJ2-6): KAGVTQTPRYLIKTRGQQVTLSCSPISGHRSVSWYQQTPGQGLQFLFEYFSETQRNKGNFPGRFSGRQFSNSRSEMNVSTLELGDSALYLCASSYGQGAGANVLTFGAGSRLTVL.